What follows is one T cell receptor beta chain and its context. Participants were placed into cohorts based on the clinical history they reported. The repertoire was sequenced with immunoSEQ multiplex PCR; TCRdb's copy has only in-frame clones and lacks some. The repertoire consists of about 130,000 clones, with about 88% occurring once and the leading ten covering around 2.5%. The CDR3 loop spans 13 amino acids. With 6 bases removed from V and 4 bases from J, the gap between germline ends came to 10 bases. The data are from a study of blood T cell repertoires in COVID-19. The chain combines TRBV12-3 or TRBV12-4 with TRBJ1-5; D perhaps matches TRBD1 (5 bases). The receptor was isolated from a woman between 50 and 59 years old who had recovered from COVID-19. Sequenced sample: PBMCs or T cells enriched from blood (not recorded which). As DNA, the CDR3 is TGTGCCAGCAGCCTGACAGCGAATCAGCCCCAGCATTTT. It specifies CASSLTANQPQHF.